These 27 T cell receptor beta chains were sequenced from one sample in a study of blood T cell repertoires in COVID-19. The data were produced by immunoSEQ multiplex PCR, yet TCRdb's version contains in-frame clones alone and is incomplete. Of about 130,000 clones listed, about 90% are singletons. The sample consisted of peripheral blood. These receptors originate from a middle-aged man with COVID-19, enrolled during active disease.

This clone was observed a single time. The rearrangement uses TRBV30 and TRBJ2-3; 12 bases fit TRBD2. Germline CDR1 is GTSNPN and CDR2 is SVGIG (reference sequence). Unmatched junction bases numbered 4, after V lost 2 bases and J lost 4 bases. This CDR3 is 15 amino acids long. The CDR3 DNA is TGTGCCTGGAGTCCGGCTAGCGGGAGGGCAGATACGCAGTATTTT. It encodes CAWSPASGRADTQYF.

This clone was observed a handful of times. V is TRBV6-5 and J is TRBJ1-1, with D possibly matching TRBD1 (6 bases). V lost 2 bases and J 3 bases, leaving 13 bases between the germline ends. The CDR3 covers 15 residues. Germline V gives CDR1 MNHEY, CDR2 SVGAGI. The CDR3 loop reads CASSYAGVGDTEAFF. As DNA, the CDR3 is TGTGCCAGCAGTTACGCAGGGGTGGGTGACACTGAAGCTTTCTTT.

The chain joins TRBV5-4 to TRBJ2-5; tentative D call: TRBD1 (7 bases). Germline V gene lookup returns CDR1 SGHNT and CDR2 YYREEE (reference sequence). The V end lost 4 bases, the J end lost 4 bases, and 17 bases lay between the germline ends. The CDR3 spans 15 residues. The CDR3 bases are TGTGCCAGCAGCCCCGGACAGGAGGGTTTAGAGACCCAGTACTTC. Translated, it gives CASSPGQEGLETQYF.

The chain couples TRBV6-5 to TRBJ1-4; tentatively, D is TRBD1 (6 bases). V lost 6 bases, J lost 5 bases, and 13 bases lay in between. There are 14 residues in the CDR3. The V gene's germline CDR1 is MNHEY and CDR2 SVGAGI. The CDR3 loop is CASRRGIGNEKLFF. As DNA, the CDR3 is TGTGCCAGCAGGAGGGGGATCGGGAATGAAAAACTGTTTTTT.

The gene calls are TRBV6-4 and TRBJ1-2; 9 positions match TRBD1. V was pared by 7 bases and J by 8 bases, with 2 bases of the junction left unmatched. Germline assignment: CDR1 MRHNA and CDR2 SNTAGT. CDR3 size: 11 residues. The chain's CDR3 is CASKGQGGYTF. In DNA, the CDR3 is TGTGCCAGCAAGGGACAGGGAGGCTACACCTTC.

This chain links TRBV10-3 with TRBJ2-7, with D possibly being TRBD2 (6 bases). V gave up 8 bases and J gave up 4 bases, with 21 bases separating them. The length of the CDR3 is 15 residues. In germline, CDR1 is ENHRY, CDR2 SYGVKD. The CDR3 region has the DNA TGTGCCATCCCTTTCTTTCGCGGGAATTTGTACGAGCAGTACTTC. This translates into CAIPFFRGNLYEQYF.

The V call is TRBV29-1, the J call TRBJ2-3; TRBD2 aligns across 8 bases. CDR1 SQVTM and CDR2 ANQGSEA come from the germline V gene. The trim removed 6 bases at V and 0 bases at J, leaving 11 bases unmatched. The CDR3 runs 16 residues. CDR3 residues: CSVREGLAISTDTQYF. The CDR3 nucleotides are TGCAGCGTACGGGAGGGTCTGGCAATTAGCACAGATACGCAGTATTTT.

This clone has a handful of counts. V gene TRBV2 combines with J gene TRBJ1-4; 8 bases fit TRBD1. J was trimmed by 7 bases and V by 4 bases; bases with no gene match: 8. In germline, CDR1 is SNHLY, CDR2 FYNNEI. There are 15 residues in the CDR3. Here the CDR3 DNA reads TGTGCCAGCAGTGGCCAGGGGGCATTAGGTGAAAAACTGTTTTTT. Its protein is CASSGQGALGEKLFF.

Only one count was recorded for this clone. J is TRBJ2-3 and V is TRBV7-3; no clear D gene. There are 13 residues in the CDR3. CDR1 and CDR2 (germline): SGHTA, FQGTGA. V was pared by 3 bases and J by 2 bases, with 6 bases between. This CDR3 reads CASSFGYTDTQYF. In nucleotides, the CDR3 is TGTGCCAGCAGCTTCGGGTACACAGATACGCAGTATTTT.

The chain joins TRBV21-1 to TRBJ2-4; the listed D gene, TRBD2, was not tested against the DNA. TRBV21-1 is described as a pseudogene. The CDR3 has 20 amino acids. Written as DNA, the CDR3 is TGTGCCAGCAGCATACGCCTTATACGGAGTTTATTTTTGGCCAAAAACATTCAGTACTTC. Its translation is CASSIRLIRSLFLAKNIQYF.

The chain joins TRBV24-1 to TRBJ2-2; the match to TRBD2 covers 12 bases. From germline, CDR1 is KGHDR and CDR2 SFDVKD. J was trimmed by 1 base and V by 8 bases; bases with no gene match: 7. The CDR3 loop spans 17 amino acids. The CDR3 nucleotides are TGTGCCACCAAACGACTAGCGGGAGTTTGGAACACCGGGGAGCTGTTTTTT. Amino acid sequence: CATKRLAGVWNTGELFF.

This clone was detected only once. The chain has TRBV18 and TRBJ2-3, with 8 bases matching TRBD1. Germline loops: CDR1 KGHSH, CDR2 LQKENI. The CDR3 extends over 14 amino acids. With V trimmed by 1 base and J by 5 bases, 2 bases remained unmatched. The CDR3 region has the DNA TGTGCCAGCTCACCACTCGACAGGGGAGATACGCAGTATTTT. Protein product: CASSPLDRGDTQYF. The entire variable domain, with the rest obtained from reference TRBV18 and TRBJ2-3, is as follows: NAGVMQNPRHLVRRRGQEARLRCSPMKGHSHVYWYRQLPEEGLKFMVYLQKENIIDESGMPKERFSAEFPKEGPSILRIQQVVRGDSAAYFCASSPLDRGDTQYFGPGTRLTVL.

The chain recombines TRBV7-8 with TRBJ2-2; 11 bases match TRBD2. The CDR3 is 18 amino acids. The germline CDR1 and CDR2 sequences are SGHVS and FQNEAQ. Trimming at V came to 1 base and at J to 0 bases, leaving 4 bases not matched to a gene. In nucleotides, the CDR3 is TGTGCCAGCAGCTTAGAGGTACTAGCGGGAGCGAACACCGGGGAGCTGTTTTTT. It yields the protein CASSLEVLAGANTGELFF.

The chain joins TRBV15 to TRBJ2-7; D gene ambiguous. Trimming left V 1 base short and J 3 bases short, with 13 bases between. The germline CDR1 and CDR2 sequences are LNHNV and YYDKDF (reference sequence). There are 15 residues in the CDR3. CDR3 in amino acids: CATSRGKDLVYEQYF. CDR3 nucleotides: TGTGCCACCAGCAGAGGTAAAGACTTAGTCTACGAGCAGTACTTC.

This clone was counted a single time. V gene TRBV28 combines with J gene TRBJ2-7; 9 nucleotides align to TRBD1. The germline gives CDR1 MDHEN, CDR2 SYDVKM. The V and J ends lost 6 bases and 0 bases, in that order; junction bases with no gene match: 9. The CDR3 runs 16 residues. The DNA for the CDR3 is TGTGCCAGCAGGCCGACCGGACAGGGGATCTCCTACGAGCAGTACTTC. Amino acids: CASRPTGQGISYEQYF.

The chain is built from TRBV5-6 and TRBJ2-2, with D uncertain. The CDR3 is made up of 14 amino acids. V lost 0 bases to trimming and J lost 3 bases, with 6 bases between them. From germline, CDR1 is SGHDT and CDR2 YYEEEE. CDR3 residues: CASSLGQHTGELFF. CDR3 DNA: TGTGCCAGCAGCTTGGGGCAACACACCGGGGAGCTGTTTTTT.

This clone was detected only once. This rearrangement joins TRBV27 to TRBJ1-5, with a possible D match to TRBD1 (5 bases). CDR1 and CDR2 from the germline V gene are MNHEY and SMNVEV (reference sequence). The CDR3 contains 18 residues. Between the trimmed V and J ends, which lost 6 bases and 0 bases, there was a span of 21 bases. The CDR3 is CASRAGVANAYSNQPQHF. CDR3 nucleotides: TGTGCCAGCAGAGCGGGGGTGGCAAATGCTTATAGCAATCAGCCCCAGCATTTT.

This sequence joins TRBV7-9 and TRBJ2-1, with 15 nucleotides matching TRBD2. CDR3 length equals 15 residues. Per germline, CDR1 SEHNR and CDR2 FQNEAQ (reference sequence). V lost 5 bases to trimming and J lost 6 bases; unmatched junction nucleotides: 2. CDR3 sequence reads: CASSQGLAGGNEQFF. The CDR3 DNA is TGTGCCAGCAGCCAGGGACTAGCGGGAGGCAATGAGCAGTTCTTC.

This clone was detected a few times. The gene calls are TRBV10-1 and TRBJ2-1, with 9 positions matching TRBD2. V lost 3 bases and J lost 6; bases outside the gene matches: 3. Germline CDR1 and CDR2: WNHNN and SYGVQD (reference sequence). The length of the CDR3 is 14 residues. As DNA, the CDR3 is TGCGCCAGCAGTGACGGCGGGAGGGGCAATGAGCAGTTCTTC. Its protein is CASSDGGRGNEQFF.

The rearrangement uses TRBV6-2 or TRBV6-3 and TRBJ1-5, with D maybe TRBD1 (5 bases). The CDR3 extends over 16 amino acids. V was trimmed by 2 bases and J by 1 base, leaving 12 bases between them. The germline gives CDR1 MNHEY, CDR2 SVGEGT. The CDR3 loop is CASSYHLGLSNQPQHF. CDR3 DNA sequence: TGTGCCAGCAGTTACCACTTGGGACTCAGCAATCAGCCCCAGCATTTT.

The CDR3 DNA follows: TGTGCCAGCAGCTCGGACAGGGGGTTTTCTGAAGCTTTCTTT. This translates into CASSSDRGFSEAFF. The V call is TRBV11-2, the J call TRBJ1-1; 10 bases align to TRBD1. The CDR3 totals 14 residues. V shed 4 bases, J shed 6 bases, and the junction held 5 bases outside the gene matches. Looked up from germline, CDR1 is SGHAT and CDR2 is FQNNGV.

This clone was counted between two and nine times. The chain couples TRBV27 to TRBJ1-1, with 7 bases identical to TRBD1. Looked up from germline, CDR1 is MNHEY and CDR2 is SMNVEV (reference sequence). The V and J ends lost 5 bases and 5 bases, in that order; junction bases with no gene match: 2. CDR3 length equals 12 residues. DNA of the CDR3: TGTGCCAGCAGTACAGGGGAGACTGAAGCTTTCTTT. Protein sequence: CASSTGETEAFF.

The CDR3 sequence: CASSYSVDSYGYTF. The CDR3 DNA reads TGTGCCAGCAGTTACTCCGTTGACAGCTATGGCTACACCTTC. V gene TRBV28 combines with J gene TRBJ1-2; a weak D match, TRBD1 (5 bases). The germline V gene has CDR1 MDHEN and CDR2 SYDVKM. The V and J ends lost 4 bases and 4 bases respectively, with 13 bases between them. The CDR3 length is 14 residues.

This chain joins TRBV30 and TRBJ1-5; unclear D gene. Between the trimmed V and J ends, which lost 5 bases and 9 bases, there was a span of 17 bases. Germline values: CDR1 GTSNPN, CDR2 SVGIG (reference sequence). The CDR3 covers 13 residues. DNA for the CDR3: TGTGCCTGGTCAAAGATTGGTGAGGGGCCCCAGCATTTT. Protein: CAWSKIGEGPQHF.

The J gene is TRBJ1-5, the V gene TRBV27; 9 nucleotides line up with TRBD1. The CDR3 has 16 residues. V lost 5 bases and J lost 0; bases outside the gene matches: 5. Germline loops: CDR1 MNHEY, CDR2 SMNVEV (reference sequence). The CDR3 is CASSPRTGVSNQPQHF. The CDR3 DNA follows: TGTGCCAGCAGTCCCCGGACAGGGGTTAGCAATCAGCCCCAGCATTTT.

The chain has TRBV24-1 and TRBJ2-2; 14 positions agree with TRBD2. V lost 4 bases, J lost 3 bases, and 3 bases stayed unmatched. The CDR3 runs 17 residues. Looked up from germline, CDR1 is KGHDR and CDR2 is SFDVKD. The CDR3 region is CATSDPGLAGDTGELFF. The DNA for the CDR3 is TGTGCCACCAGTGACCCGGGACTAGCGGGAGACACCGGGGAGCTGTTTTTT.

The chain employs TRBV4-1 and TRBJ1-1, with D hard to call. The germline V gene encodes CDR1 MGHRA and CDR2 YSYEKL. CDR3 size: 14 residues. Trimming shortened V by 1 base and J by 1 base, and 7 bases separated the two germline ends. The CDR3 bases are TGCGCCAGCAGCCAAGGGTCAGAGAACACTGAAGCTTTCTTT. This sequence encodes CASSQGSENTEAFF.